This passage covers 29 T cell receptor beta chains from one sample sequenced in a study of lymphopenia after photon versus proton radiotherapy. Some clones are missing from TCRdb's copy, which holds only in-frame ones; the method was immunoSEQ multiplex PCR. The sample lists some 31,000 clones, under 90% seen once, with more than 12% in the top ten. The source was peripheral blood, collected from a patient treated with proton-based radiotherapy. Receptor source: a woman aged 70-85 years with pancreatic cancer.

The chain is built from TRBV10-2 and TRBJ1-1, with D hard to call. V lost 3 bases and J 2 bases, leaving 10 bases between the germline ends. From germline, CDR1 is WSHSY and CDR2 SAAADI. This CDR3 contains 14 residues. This CDR3 is CASSDTAPNTEAFF. DNA of the CDR3: TGCGCCAGCAGTGATACCGCACCCAACACTGAAGCTTTCTTT.

The rearrangement joins TRBV27 to TRBJ2-1, with D perhaps being TRBD1 or TRBD2 (5 bases each). Trimming stripped 5 bases from V and 5 bases from J, with 13 bases between. Germline values: CDR1 MNHEY, CDR2 SMNVEV (reference sequence). The CDR3 covers 14 residues. CDR3 sequence reads: CASSILGANNEQFF. CDR3 sequence (DNA): TGTGCCAGCAGTATCCTCGGGGCAAACAATGAGCAGTTCTTC.

The chain has TRBV6-6 and TRBJ2-7, with 11 bases aligning to TRBD2. V gave up 7 bases and J gave up 5 bases; unmatched junction bases: 10. Germline lookup yields CDR1 MNHNY and CDR2 SVGAGI (reference sequence). This CDR3 is 15 amino acids long. The CDR3 nucleotides read TGTGCCAGCAATCCCCGACTAGCGGGAAAGGACGAGCAGTACTTC. This translates into CASNPRLAGKDEQYF.

The chain has TRBV6-5 and TRBJ1-1; D ambiguous. V lost 4 bases and J 7 bases, leaving 13 bases between the germline ends. The CDR3 length is 13 residues. Germline CDR1 MNHEY, CDR2 SVGAGI. In nucleotides, the CDR3 is TGTGCCAGCAGTTCCGCAACGGGGTTTGAAGCTTTCTTT. Translation gives CASSSATGFEAFF.

The chain links TRBV7-8 to TRBJ1-5; weak D call: TRBD1 (5 bases). The CDR3 covers 14 residues. V lost 5 bases, J lost 4 bases, and 12 bases lay in between. Germline V gives CDR1 SGHVS, CDR2 FQNEAQ. The CDR3 loop is CASSRDRNNQPQHF. In nucleotides, the CDR3 is TGTGCCAGCAGCCGAGACAGAAATAATCAGCCCCAGCATTTT.

The chain has TRBV6-1 and TRBJ2-2; D not resolved. Deletions cut 3 bases from V and 5 bases from J, with 16 bases between. CDR3 length: 16 residues. Germline V gene sequence: CDR1 MNHNS, CDR2 SASEGT. CDR3 sequence: CASSDEAVGLTGELFF. The CDR3 region has the DNA TGTGCCAGCAGTGACGAGGCAGTGGGGTTAACCGGGGAGCTGTTTTTT.

The sample holds one count of this clone. This chain joins TRBV7-9 and TRBJ2-7; perhaps TRBD1 as D (6 bases). Germline loops: CDR1 SEHNR, CDR2 FQNEAQ (reference sequence). The CDR3 length is 13 residues. Trimming removed 4 bases from V and 6 bases from J, with 13 bases in between. As DNA, the CDR3 is TGTGCCAGCAGCTCCACGACAGGAACCGAGCAGTACTTC. This gives the protein CASSSTTGTEQYF.

The table lists this clone with a count of one. This chain connects TRBV6-1 to TRBJ2-7; the D is unclear. Trimming left V 4 bases short and J 0 bases short, with 16 bases between. Germline-derived CDR1 and CDR2 are MNHNS and SASEGT. The CDR3 sequence is 16 residues long. Here the CDR3 reads CASSGPRVGASYEQYF. The CDR3 nucleotides read TGTGCCAGCAGTGGGCCAAGGGTGGGTGCCTCCTACGAGCAGTACTTC.

This clone has only a few counts. This chain connects TRBV2 to TRBJ2-7; D ambiguous. Germline CDR1 reads SNHLY; CDR2 reads FYNNEI. V gave up 4 bases and J gave up 6 bases, with 13 bases separating them. CDR3 length equals 13 residues. The CDR3, as DNA: TGTGCCAGCAGTGCCGTATTTAGAACCGAGCAGTACTTC. Its protein product is CASSAVFRTEQYF.

The chain recombines TRBV21-1 with TRBJ1-2. TRBV21-1 is flagged as a pseudogene. The CDR3 sequence is 14 residues long. CDR3 DNA: TGTGCCAGCAGCAAAGGGTTAGGATCGTATGGCTACACCTTC. Translation: CASSKGLGSYGYTF.

In its sample, this clone was seen once. The CDR3 reads CAISVGQGINEQYF. The CDR3 nucleotides are TGTGCCATCAGTGTTGGCCAGGGGATCAACGAGCAGTACTTC. This rearrangement joins TRBV10-3 to TRBJ2-7, with D possibly being TRBD1 (6 bases). V was trimmed by 4 bases and J by 5 bases, leaving 15 bases between them. The germline CDR1 and CDR2 sequences are ENHRY and SYGVKD. This CDR3 comprises 14 residues.

This chain joins TRBV4-1 and TRBJ1-2, with 8 bases fitting TRBD1. CDR1 and CDR2 from the germline V gene are MGHRA and YSYEKL. V gave up 4 bases and J gave up 1 base; unmatched junction bases: 8. The CDR3 is made up of 16 amino acids. In nucleotides, the CDR3 is TGCGCCAGCAGCCTATGGACAGGGTTTAGTAACTATGGCTACACCTTC. Protein product: CASSLWTGFSNYGYTF.

The chain links TRBV7-2 to TRBJ1-2, with D perhaps TRBD1 (6 bases). V was trimmed by 2 bases and J by 4 bases, leaving 11 bases between them. This CDR3 region has 14 residues. CDR1 and CDR2 (germline): SGHTA, FQGNSA. The CDR3: CASSLLQGSYGYTF. CDR3 DNA sequence: TGTGCCAGCAGCTTATTGCAGGGGAGCTATGGCTACACCTTC.

CDR3: CASSDLGQVNQPQHF. DNA of the CDR3: TGTGCCAGCAGTGACCTGGGACAAGTCAATCAGCCCCAGCATTTT. The chain links TRBV2 to TRBJ1-5, with D possibly TRBD1 on 6 matching bases. Looked up from germline, CDR1 is SNHLY and CDR2 is FYNNEI. The CDR3 contains 15 residues. Trimming took 3 bases from V and 3 from J, leaving 12 bases between them.

The genes are TRBV28 and TRBJ1-1; the D gene is possibly TRBD1 (6 bases). The CDR3 runs 17 residues. Germline V gene lookup returns CDR1 MDHEN and CDR2 SYDVKM. Deletions cut 6 bases from V and 0 bases from J, with 20 bases between. CDR3 in amino acids: CASSSGTPLDMNTEAFF. CDR3 sequence (DNA): TGTGCCAGCAGCTCCGGGACACCGCTCGACATGAACACTGAAGCTTTCTTT.

The J gene is TRBJ1-3, the V gene TRBV30; D gene unclear. CDR1 GTSNPN and CDR2 SVGIG come from the germline V gene (reference sequence). V gave up 1 base and J gave up 3 bases, with 7 bases separating them. This CDR3 has 13 residues. CDR3 sequence reads: CAWSGGFGNTIYF. The DNA of the CDR3 is TGTGCCTGGAGTGGTGGCTTTGGAAACACCATATATTTT.

The V and J genes are TRBV2 and TRBJ2-2, with 10 nucleotides matching TRBD2. The CDR3 is 17 amino acids. Germline V CDR1 and CDR2: SNHLY, FYNNEI. Trimming removed 2 bases from V and 6 bases from J; junction bases left unmatched: 9. CDR3 amino acids: CASSEMVGSGRPGELFF. DNA for the CDR3: TGTGCCAGCAGTGAAATGGTGGGTAGCGGGAGGCCCGGGGAGCTGTTTTTT.

The rearrangement links TRBV27 to TRBJ2-7; TRBD2 aligns across 13 bases. This CDR3 has 15 residues. Looked up from germline, CDR1 is MNHEY and CDR2 is SMNVEV (reference sequence). Trimming removed 4 bases from V and 3 bases from J; junction bases left unmatched: 3. The DNA of the CDR3 is TGTGCCAGCAGTTCCTGGACTAGCGGGAGCTACGAGCAGTACTTC. Translated, it gives CASSSWTSGSYEQYF.

The J gene is TRBJ2-6, the V gene TRBV28, with D tentatively TRBD1 (6 bases). In germline, CDR1 is MDHEN, CDR2 SYDVKM. The CDR3 consists of 19 residues. The V end was cut by 1 base, the J end by 0 bases, with 16 bases between. CDR3 amino acids: CASSLLFYRARSGANVLTF. CDR3 coding DNA: TGTGCCAGCAGTTTATTATTTTACAGGGCCCGCTCTGGGGCCAACGTCCTGACTTTC.

The chain links TRBV2 to TRBJ1-4; 9 bases are shared with TRBD1. CDR1 SNHLY and CDR2 FYNNEI come from the germline V gene. V shed 2 bases, J shed 5 bases, and the junction held 3 bases outside the gene matches. The CDR3 contains 15 residues. The CDR3 is CASSEQGQGNEKLFF. In DNA, the CDR3 is TGTGCCAGCAGTGAACAAGGACAGGGGAATGAAAAACTGTTTTTT.

The chain couples TRBV4-1 to TRBJ2-2, with no clear D. The CDR3 is 16 residues long. Deletions cut 7 bases from V and 4 bases from J, with 19 bases between. In germline, CDR1 is MGHRA, CDR2 YSYEKL. In DNA form, the CDR3 reads TGCGCCAGCACCGAATTCTGGGGTGCGAGCACCGGGGAGCTGTTTTTT. Translation gives CASTEFWGASTGELFF.

The J gene is TRBJ2-7, the V gene TRBV19, with D perhaps TRBD1 (6 bases). Trimming shortened V by 4 bases and J by 2 bases, and 12 bases separated the two germline ends. The germline CDR1 and CDR2 sequences are LNHDA and SQIVND (reference sequence). The CDR3 has 14 residues. The CDR3 loop reads CASSRGHTPYEQYF. DNA for the CDR3: TGTGCCAGTAGTAGGGGACACACTCCCTACGAGCAGTACTTC.

This chain links TRBV19 with TRBJ2-5; tentative D call: TRBD1 (6 bases). V was clipped by 5 bases and J by 0 bases, with 10 bases between them. CDR3 length equals 14 residues. Germline V gene sequence: CDR1 LNHDA, CDR2 SQIVND (reference sequence). The CDR3 DNA reads as TGTGCCAGTAGTTCACAGGGTCACCAAGAGACCCAGTACTTC. Amino acids: CASSSQGHQETQYF.

The genes are TRBV5-1 and TRBJ2-7; D perhaps matches TRBD1 (5 bases). The V gene's germline CDR1 is SGHRS and CDR2 YFSETQ. V was pared by 4 bases and J by 0 bases, with 14 bases between. The CDR3 runs 15 residues. DNA of the CDR3: TGCGCCAGCAGCCCCAGGGTGGGTAACTCCTACGAGCAGTACTTC. Translation gives CASSPRVGNSYEQYF. Looking up the rest from reference TRBV5-1 and TRBJ2-7 gives the full variable domain: KAGVTQTPRYLIKTRGQQVTLSCSPISGHRSVSWYQQTPGQGLQFLFEYFSETQRNKGNFPGRFSGRQFSNSRSEMNVSTLELGDSALYLCASSPRVGNSYEQYFGPGTRLTVT.

This clone was picked up a small number of times. This chain connects TRBV19 to TRBJ2-1; the D call may be TRBD1 or TRBD2 (5 bases each). The germline CDR1 and CDR2 sequences are LNHDA and SQIVND (reference sequence). V lost 5 bases and J 9 bases, leaving 14 bases between the germline ends. The CDR3 totals 13 residues. The DNA for the CDR3 is TGTGCCAGTAGTTCGTACGGGGCACCTGAGCAGTTCTTC. Protein sequence: CASSSYGAPEQFF.

The chain is built from TRBV7-3 and TRBJ2-1, with 9 bases aligning to TRBD2. V gave up 5 bases and J gave up 6 bases; unmatched junction bases: 5. CDR3 length: 14 amino acids. The V gene's germline CDR1 is SGHTA and CDR2 FQGTGA. CDR3 in DNA: TGTGCCAGCAGCCACGGGACTAGCAGCAATGAGCAGTTCTTC. Translation: CASSHGTSSNEQFF.

This clone has more than one count but fewer than ten. This chain uses TRBV6-4 with TRBJ1-2, with D possibly being TRBD1 (5 bases). Germline CDR1 reads MRHNA; CDR2 reads SNTAGT. Trimming took off 5 bases at V and 2 bases at J, with 18 bases between the two ends. The CDR3 loop spans 16 amino acids. The CDR3 sequence is CASSFPDNSLNYGYTF. Written as DNA, the CDR3 is TGTGCCAGCAGTTTCCCGGACAACTCCTTAAACTATGGCTACACCTTC.

This chain uses TRBV19 with TRBJ2-1; D is possibly TRBD2 (5 bases). Trimming took off 6 bases at V and 2 bases at J, with 11 bases between the two ends. CDR1 is LNHDA and CDR2 is SQIVND in the germline V gene (reference sequence). This CDR3 is 14 amino acids long. CDR3 bases: TGTGCCAGTAGCCTAACTAGTCCCTACAATGAGCAGTTCTTC. It specifies CASSLTSPYNEQFF.

The CDR3 region has the DNA TGTGCCAGCTCACCACGAGACAGAGAGAACACTGAAGCTTTCTTT. Its protein product is CASSPRDRENTEAFF. This chain uses TRBV18 with TRBJ1-1; maybe TRBD1 (5 bases). V was clipped by 1 base and J by 1 base, with 10 bases between them. This CDR3 has 15 amino acids. The V gene's germline CDR1 is KGHSH and CDR2 LQKENI. Full variable domain (remainder filled in from reference TRBV18 and TRBJ1-1): NAGVMQNPRHLVRRRGQEARLRCSPMKGHSHVYWYRQLPEEGLKFMVYLQKENIIDESGMPKERFSAEFPKEGPSILRIQQVVRGDSAAYFCASSPRDRENTEAFFGQGTRLTVV.